Listed here are 13 T cell receptor beta chains from one sample, sequenced in a study of regulatory T cells in long-lasting Graves disease. Time point of the sample: newly diagnosed GD, antithyroid drugs for less than 3 months. The TCR library was made from RNA extracted from PBMCs. Both iRepertoire HTBI primers and Arm-PCR of CDR3 regions were used to build the TCR beta libraries. TCRdb re-analysed the multiplex PCR reads in MiXCR, keeping a single row per CDR3 protein. The sample includes some 450,000 distinct CDR3 sequences, around 17% seen only once; the top ten take about 10%. This same sample was also part of a study on T cells in Graves' hyperthyroidism and ophthalmopathy.

This sample comprised peripheral blood mononuclear cells (PBMCs), obtained at new diagnosis, from a patient treated with antithyroid drugs. The origin of the receptors is a woman between 25 and 40 years old with Graves disease.

The V gene is TRBV7-9, the J gene TRBJ1-2; 7 nucleotides line up with TRBD1. Losses at the gene ends were 4 bases for V and 3 bases for J; bases not matched to a gene: 23. This CDR3 has 20 residues. Germline CDR1 is SEHNR and CDR2 is FQNEAQ (reference sequence). The CDR3 region has the DNA TGTGCCAGCAGCTCGATGTTTCAGTCCACAATAAGCCAGGGGGACTATGGCTACACCTTC. Amino acids: CASSSMFQSTISQGDYGYTF. Full variable domain (remainder filled in from reference TRBV7-9 and TRBJ1-2): DTGVSQNPRHKITKRGQNVTFRCDPISEHNRLYWYRQTLGQGPEFLTYFQNEAQLEKSRLLSDRFSAERPKGSFSTLEIQRTEQGDSAMYLCASSSMFQSTISQGDYGYTFGSGTRLTVV.

In this sample, this clonotype turned up many times. The J gene is TRBJ1-1, the V gene TRBV5-1; D not resolved. V lost 4 bases and J lost 1, with 8 bases in between. The germline V gene has CDR1 SGHRS and CDR2 YFSETQ. The CDR3 totals 13 residues. The CDR3 reads CASSGGQNTEAFF. CDR3 coding DNA: TGCGCCAGCAGCGGCGGTCAGAACACTGAAGCTTTCTTT. Variable domain in full (rest from reference TRBV5-1 and TRBJ1-1): KAGVTQTPRYLIKTRGQQVTLSCSPISGHRSVSWYQQTPGQGLQFLFEYFSETQRNKGNFPGRFSGRQFSNSRSEMNVSTLELGDSALYLCASSGGQNTEAFFGQGTRLTVV.

Concerning this clonotype: It differs at one base from a far larger clone, so likely a read error. The chain is built from TRBV7-9 and TRBJ2-1; D is unresolved. V was trimmed by 1 base and J by 3 bases, leaving 4 bases between them. This CDR3 is built from 13 residues. Germline CDR1 and CDR2: SEHNR and FQNEAQ (reference sequence). CDR3 sequence: CASSLGHYNEQFF. Here the CDR3 DNA reads TGTGCCAGCAGCTTAGGACACTACAATGAGCAGTTCTTC. The whole variable domain, filled in from reference TRBV7-9 and TRBJ2-1, reads DTGVSQNPRHKITKRGQNVTFRCDPISEHNRLYWYRQTLGQGPEFLTYFQNEAQLEKSRLLSDRFSAERPKGSFSTLEIQRTEQGDSAMYLCASSLGHYNEQFFGPGTRLTVL.

There are a few counts of this clonotype. A read error may be the cause here, since a much bigger clone is one base away. V gene TRBV6-1 combines with J gene TRBJ1-1, with D possibly matching TRBD1 (6 bases). In germline, CDR1 is MNHNS, CDR2 SASEGT. The CDR3 sequence is 14 residues long. Trimming took 4 bases from V and 4 from J, leaving 13 bases between them. The CDR3 loop is CASSGGGGGTEAFF. Written as DNA, the CDR3 is TGTGCCAGCAGTGGAGGGGGGGGTGGCACTGAAGCTTTCTTT.

The rearrangement links TRBV20-1 to TRBJ2-7; 10 positions agree with TRBD2. The CDR3 length is 16 residues. CDR1 is DFQATT, CDR2 SNEGSKA, per germline (reference sequence). J gave up 2 bases and V 2 bases, and 9 bases lay outside the gene matches. As DNA, the CDR3 is TGCAGTGCTAGAAGGGGTTTGCTAGCGGGAGCCTACGAGCAGTACTTC. Residues: CSARRGLLAGAYEQYF.

There are many counts of this clonotype. The chain links TRBV7-2 to TRBJ2-1; 8 bases match TRBD2. V gave up 5 bases and J gave up 4 bases; unmatched junction bases: 7. The CDR3 sequence is 15 residues long. Germline CDR1 is SGHTA and CDR2 is FQGNSA. Written as DNA, the CDR3 is TGTGCCAGCAGCCCGAGCGGGAGCCCTTACAATGAGCAGTTCTTC. Amino acids: CASSPSGSPYNEQFF.

This clonotype has ten or more counts. V gene TRBV14 combines with J gene TRBJ1-1; D is ambiguous. Germline-derived CDR1 and CDR2 are SGHDN and FVKESK. The CDR3 consists of 17 residues. V lost 0 bases, J lost 3 bases, and 17 bases lay in between. The CDR3 sequence: CASSQDTGSVRDTEAFF. Here the CDR3 DNA reads TGTGCCAGCAGCCAAGACACGGGGTCGGTTCGGGACACTGAAGCTTTCTTT. The full variable domain, in which reference TRBV14 and TRBJ1-1 provide the parts outside the CDR3, is EAGVTQFPSHSVIEKGQTVTLRCDPISGHDNLYWYRRVMGKEIKFLLHFVKESKQDESGMPNNRFLAERTGGTYSTLKVQPAELEDSGVYFCASSQDTGSVRDTEAFFGQGTRLTVV.

Remarks on this clonotype: The likely explanation is a read error, given a far larger clone one base away. The chain links TRBV12-3 or TRBV12-4 to TRBJ2-1; TRBD2 aligns across 7 bases. The CDR3 has 14 residues. The V segment lost 5 bases and the J segment 10 bases; nucleotides outside the gene matches: 11. CDR3 residues: CASSPAGRVYEQFF. In DNA form, the CDR3 reads TGTGCCAGCAGTCCAGCGGGGAGGGTCTACGAGCAGTTCTTC.

The chain carries TRBV7-8 and TRBJ2-2; D perhaps matches TRBD2 (6 bases). Trimming stripped 8 bases from V and 9 bases from J, with 10 bases between. Germline V gene data show CDR1 as SGHVS and CDR2 as FQNEAQ. The length of the CDR3 is 11 residues. As DNA, the CDR3 is TGTGCCAGCGGCCGGGGGAGGGAGCTGTTTTTT. This translates into CASGRGRELFF.

In its sample, this clonotype was seen a few times. The chain couples TRBV7-9 to TRBJ1-3; a possible D gene is TRBD1 (5 bases). V lost 4 bases, J lost 7 bases, and 14 bases lay in between. Germline V lookup: CDR1 SEHNR, CDR2 FQNEAQ (reference sequence). CDR3 length: 14 residues. The CDR3 region has the DNA TGTGCCAGCAGCTACCAGGGTTTTAAGAACACCATATATTTT. It yields the protein CASSYQGFKNTIYF. Complete variable domain (other parts from reference TRBV7-9 and TRBJ1-3): DTGVSQNPRHKITKRGQNVTFRCDPISEHNRLYWYRQTLGQGPEFLTYFQNEAQLEKSRLLSDRFSAERPKGSFSTLEIQRTEQGDSAMYLCASSYQGFKNTIYFGEGSWLTVV.

This clonotype was detected ten times or more. This sequence joins TRBV28 and TRBJ2-5, with D perhaps TRBD1 (7 bases). Trimming shortened V by 8 bases and J by 8 bases, and 12 bases separated the two germline ends. Germline CDR1 is MDHEN and CDR2 is SYDVKM. The length of the CDR3 is 11 residues. The CDR3 here is CASLQGGTQYF. For the CDR3, the DNA is TGTGCCAGCCTTCAGGGGGGCACCCAGTACTTC.

This clonotype showed up many times. The chain recombines TRBV19 with TRBJ1-1; 9 bases agree with TRBD1. CDR1 and CDR2 from the germline V gene are LNHDA and SQIVND (reference sequence). With 7 bases clipped from V and 6 bases from J, the junction kept 18 bases outside the gene matches. This CDR3 has 17 residues. The CDR3 sequence is CASNPSRTGAITAEAFF. The CDR3, as DNA: TGTGCCAGTAACCCCAGTCGGACAGGGGCTATTACGGCTGAAGCTTTCTTT. Filled out from reference TRBV19 and TRBJ1-1, the complete variable domain reads DGGITQSPKYLFRKEGQNVTLSCEQNLNHDAMYWYRQDPGQGLRLIYYSQIVNDFQKGDIAEGYSVSREKKESFPLTVTSAQKNPTAFYLCASNPSRTGAITAEAFFGQGTRLTVV.

This clonotype has at least ten counts. CDR3 DNA: TGTGCCAGCAGTTGGGGCCTGGACTTCTACACCTTC. It yields the protein CASSWGLDFYTF. The chain links TRBV12-3 or TRBV12-4 to TRBJ1-2; a possible D gene is TRBD1 (5 bases). The ends were cut back, 4 bases at V and 10 bases at J, with 13 bases in the middle. The CDR3 is 12 residues long.